The rows below give T cell receptor beta chains drawn from one sample of a study of neurological immune-mediated disorders. TCRdb analysed the 5' RACE reads with MiXCR anew, one entry per CDR3 protein. In the table there are 55,000 to 65,000 distinct CDR3 sequences, about 3.7% of which are singletons. The sample comprised PBMCs. The receptor set was obtained from a woman aged 50 to 60 with multiple sclerosis. CDR3s include the opening cysteine and the closing phenylalanine or tryptophan. A D gene is named only where the DNA matches it firmly. Size is stated for part of the rows, as once, few or many counts, or as a class when the clone is expanded.

V: TRBV12-3/TRBV12-4; J: TRBJ2-3; size: many; D: .; DNA: TGTGCCAGCACCCCCTTGGCTAGCACAGATACGCAGTATTTT; CDR3: CASTPLASTDTQYF
V: TRBV7-2; J: TRBJ2-3; size: many; D: TRBD1; DNA: TGTGCCAGCACCAACAGACAGGGGGCAGATACGCAGTATTTT; CDR3: CASTNRQGADTQYF
V: TRBV7-2; J: TRBJ1-4; size: many; D: .; DNA: TGTGCCAGCAGCCCATATATGACAGGCGTCAATGAAAAACTGTTTTTT; CDR3: CASSPYMTGVNEKLFF
V: TRBV3-1; J: TRBJ1-2; size: many; D: .; DNA: TGTGCCAGCAGCCCGCGGACGGTCTATGGCTACACCTTC; CDR3: CASSPRTVYGYTF
V: TRBV9; J: TRBJ2-1; size: many; D: .; DNA: TGTGCCAGCAGCGTATGGAAGGAGCTCGACAATGAGCAGTTCTTC; CDR3: CASSVWKELDNEQFF
V: TRBV5-6; J: TRBJ2-5; size: many; D: TRBD2; DNA: TGTGCCAGCACCCAGAAAACTAGCGGGAGGCATGGGACCCAGTACTTC; CDR3: CASTQKTSGRHGTQYF
V: TRBV9; J: TRBJ2-1; size: many; D: TRBD2; DNA: TGTGCCAGCACCCCGGGAACGAACTACTTAGCGGGAGGGCCCAATGAGCAGTTCTTC; CDR3: CASTPGTNYLAGGPNEQFF
V: TRBV6-5; J: TRBJ2-1; size: .; D: .; DNA: TGTGCCAGCAGTTCCCTCGGACTAAATGAGCAGTTCTTC; CDR3: CASSSLGLNEQFF
V: TRBV11-3; J: TRBJ2-2; size: few; D: .; DNA: TGTGCCAGCAGCCAACACCTTCTATTAGCGGACTACACCGGGGAGCTGTTTTTT; CDR3: CASSQHLLLADYTGELFF
V: TRBV5-1; J: TRBJ2-7; size: .; D: TRBD2; DNA: TGCGCCAGCAGCTTGGCCGGATCGGGAGGGTACGAGCAGTACTTC; CDR3: CASSLAGSGGYEQYF
V: TRBV7-2; J: TRBJ2-1; size: many; D: TRBD2; DNA: TGTGCCAGCAGCTTAGCGCAAGCGGGAGGAGTCAATGAGCAGTTCTTC; CDR3: CASSLAQAGGVNEQFF
V: TRBV6-6; J: TRBJ1-5; size: many; D: .; DNA: TGTGCCAGCAGCCCTAGGGGGGCGGATCAGCCCCAGAATTTT; CDR3: CASSPRGADQPQNF
V: TRBV24-1; J: TRBJ2-1; size: many; D: TRBD2; DNA: TGTGCCACCAGTCAACGACTAGCGGGATCATACTACAATGAGCAGTTCTTC; CDR3: CATSQRLAGSYYNEQFF
V: TRBV3-1; J: TRBJ1-5; size: many; D: .; DNA: TGTGCCAGCAGCCAAGGGGGCCGGGGGTATTCGCCCCAGCATTTT; CDR3: CASSQGGRGYSPQHF
V: TRBV9; J: TRBJ2-3; size: .; D: .; DNA: TGTGCCAGCAGCGTAAAGGGCAGCACAGATACGCAGTATTTT; CDR3: CASSVKGSTDTQYF
V: TRBV7-2; J: TRBJ1-5; size: many; D: .; DNA: TGTGCCAGCAGTCCGGCGGTGGATCAGCCCCAGCATTTT; CDR3: CASSPAVDQPQHF
V: TRBV5-1; J: TRBJ1-2; size: many; D: .; DNA: TGCGCCAGCAGCTTATCGGACACCAACTATGGCTACACCTTC; CDR3: CASSLSDTNYGYTF
V: TRBV5-1; J: TRBJ2-3; size: many; D: TRBD2; DNA: TGCGCCAGCAGCCTGACTAGCGGTAACACAGATACGCAGTATTTT; CDR3: CASSLTSGNTDTQYF
V: TRBV27; J: TRBJ2-3; size: many; D: .; DNA: TGTGCCAGCAGTGCTCGCCCCCTTGGGGATACGCAGTATTTT; CDR3: CASSARPLGDTQYF
V: TRBV29-1; J: TRBJ1-2; size: .; D: .; DNA: TGCAGCGTTGAGGACATAAGCTATGGCTACACCTTC; CDR3: CSVEDISYGYTF
V: TRBV20-1; J: TRBJ1-1; size: .; D: TRBD1; DNA: TGCAGTGCTAGAGATTGGGGGACAGGGGTCACTGAAGCTTTCTTT; CDR3: CSARDWGTGVTEAFF
V: TRBV11-2; J: TRBJ2-4; size: many; D: TRBD2; DNA: TGTGCCAGCAGCTTTAGCGGGAGTGCCAAAAACATTCAGTACTTC; CDR3: CASSFSGSAKNIQYF
V: TRBV18; J: TRBJ1-5; size: .; D: TRBD1; DNA: TGTGCCAGCTCAGCCGGGACAGAGAATCAGCCCCAGAATTTT; CDR3: CASSAGTENQPQNF
V: TRBV7-9; J: TRBJ1-2; size: many; D: .; DNA: TGTGCCAGCAGCATCGACGGGAACTATGGCTACACCTTC; CDR3: CASSIDGNYGYTF
V: TRBV20-1; J: TRBJ2-3; size: many; D: .; DNA: TGCAGTGCTATTTCTGAGCGGGGCACAGATACGCAGTATTTT; CDR3: CSAISERGTDTQYF
V: TRBV29-1; J: TRBJ2-7; size: many; D: TRBD2; DNA: TGCAGCGTTGAGGGACTAGCTCCCTCGGGGGAGCAGTACTTC; CDR3: CSVEGLAPSGEQYF
V: TRBV7-9; J: TRBJ2-1; size: many; D: .; DNA: TGTGCCAGCAGCCCTCGGGAGTACAATGAGCAGTTCTTC; CDR3: CASSPREYNEQFF
V: TRBV7-9; J: TRBJ2-7; size: many; D: .; DNA: TGTGCCAGCAGCTTAGCGCGGCCAGGCTCCTTCTACGAGCAGTACTTC; CDR3: CASSLARPGSFYEQYF
V: TRBV27; J: TRBJ2-6; size: many; D: .; DNA: TGTGCCAGCAGTTTACTGGGTTCGTCTGGGGCCAACGTCCTGACTTTC; CDR3: CASSLLGSSGANVLTF
V: TRBV18; J: TRBJ2-4; size: few; D: .; DNA: TGTGCCAGCTCAGTACAGGGTCGGAAAAACATTCAGTACTTC; CDR3: CASSVQGRKNIQYF
V: TRBV7-2; J: TRBJ1-1; size: .; D: .; DNA: TGTGCCAGCAGCAGACAGTCGAACACTGAAGCTTTCTTT; CDR3: CASSRQSNTEAFF
V: TRBV7-8; J: TRBJ1-5; size: many; D: TRBD1; DNA: TGTGCCAGCAGCTTAGAGGGGGCCGTTAGCAATCAGCCCCAGCATTTT; CDR3: CASSLEGAVSNQPQHF
V: TRBV29-1; J: TRBJ2-5; size: many; D: .; DNA: TGCAGCGTTGGAGAGGGGTTTCAAGAGACCCAGTACTTC; CDR3: CSVGEGFQETQYF
V: TRBV7-2; J: TRBJ1-2; size: few; D: .; DNA: TGTGCCAGCAGCCAACCCCTACGGGGGCTAGGCTATGGCTACACCTTC; CDR3: CASSQPLRGLGYGYTF
V: TRBV4-2; J: TRBJ1-1; size: many; D: .; DNA: TGTGCCAGCAGCCAAGCACTCTTGAACACTGAAGCTTTCTTT; CDR3: CASSQALLNTEAFF
V: TRBV11-2; J: TRBJ2-1; size: once; D: TRBD2; DNA: TGTGCCAGCCGGGGCCCCTGGACTAGCGGGACGGACTCCTACAATGAGCAGTTCTTC; CDR3: CASRGPWTSGTDSYNEQFF
V: TRBV3-1; J: TRBJ2-5; size: many; D: .; DNA: TGTGCCAGCAGCCGGACCGAAGAGACCCAGTACTTC; CDR3: CASSRTEETQYF
V: TRBV29-1; J: TRBJ2-1; size: many; D: TRBD1; DNA: TGCAGCGCAGACAGGGGGCCAAAGAATGAGCAGTTCTTC; CDR3: CSADRGPKNEQFF
V: TRBV19; J: TRBJ1-3; size: .; D: .; DNA: TGTGCCAGTAGTGGGGGGGCGGCTGGAAACACCATATATTTT; CDR3: CASSGGAAGNTIYF
V: TRBV7-2; J: TRBJ2-6; size: many; D: .; DNA: TGTGCCAGCAGCTACACGGGAGCTGGGGCCAACGTCCTGACTTTC; CDR3: CASSYTGAGANVLTF
V: TRBV4-3; J: TRBJ2-6; size: many; D: .; DNA: TGCGCCAGCAGCCAAGAACCAGGCTCTGGGGCCAACGTCCTGACTTTC; CDR3: CASSQEPGSGANVLTF
V: TRBV18; J: TRBJ2-1; size: .; D: TRBD2; DNA: TGTGCCAGCTCTCCTGGACTAGCGGCTAATGAGCAGTTCTTC; CDR3: CASSPGLAANEQFF
V: TRBV6-2/TRBV6-3; J: TRBJ2-4; size: many; D: .; DNA: TGTGCCAGCAGTTACGGCCGCGTCGGAAAGTATGGGAAAATTCAGTACTTC; CDR3: CASSYGRVGKYGKIQYF
V: TRBV20-1; J: TRBJ1-1; size: many; D: .; DNA: TGCAGTGCTAAAGGGGGGATGAACACTGAAGCTTTCTTT; CDR3: CSAKGGMNTEAFF
V: TRBV9; J: TRBJ2-1; size: many; D: TRBD2; DNA: TGTGCCAGCAGCACCGACGACCTTTCCGGACTAGCAGGTGAGCAGTTCTTC; CDR3: CASSTDDLSGLAGEQFF
V: TRBV7-2; J: TRBJ1-5; size: many; D: TRBD1; DNA: TGTGCCAGCAGCTTAAAAGGGGGCAATTATCAGCCCCAGCATTTT; CDR3: CASSLKGGNYQPQHF